This TCR beta chain was found in a study of blood T cell repertoires in COVID-19. Study at large: Some COVID-19 samples were acute and others convalescent; all came from the United States, Italy and Spain.

CDR3 length: 14 residues. Looked up from germline, CDR1 is SGHTA and CDR2 is FQGTGA. The V end was cut by 5 bases, the J end by 6 bases, with 13 bases between. The data were produced by immunoSEQ multiplex PCR, yet TCRdb's version contains in-frame clones alone and is incomplete. The repertoire consists of 250,000 or so clones, with more than 85% occurring once and the leading ten covering about 5.2%. Seattle-derived patients entered the study during active infection and were followed longitudinally. Sequencing was carried out using peripheral blood. This receptor was obtained from a woman aged 60-70 years with COVID-19, enrolled during active disease. V gene TRBV7-3 combines with J gene TRBJ2-2; D may be TRBD2 (5 bases). For the CDR3, the DNA is TGTGCCAGCAGCAAAGACCGCGGGTCCGGGGAGCTGTTTTTT. Amino acids: CASSKDRGSGELFF.